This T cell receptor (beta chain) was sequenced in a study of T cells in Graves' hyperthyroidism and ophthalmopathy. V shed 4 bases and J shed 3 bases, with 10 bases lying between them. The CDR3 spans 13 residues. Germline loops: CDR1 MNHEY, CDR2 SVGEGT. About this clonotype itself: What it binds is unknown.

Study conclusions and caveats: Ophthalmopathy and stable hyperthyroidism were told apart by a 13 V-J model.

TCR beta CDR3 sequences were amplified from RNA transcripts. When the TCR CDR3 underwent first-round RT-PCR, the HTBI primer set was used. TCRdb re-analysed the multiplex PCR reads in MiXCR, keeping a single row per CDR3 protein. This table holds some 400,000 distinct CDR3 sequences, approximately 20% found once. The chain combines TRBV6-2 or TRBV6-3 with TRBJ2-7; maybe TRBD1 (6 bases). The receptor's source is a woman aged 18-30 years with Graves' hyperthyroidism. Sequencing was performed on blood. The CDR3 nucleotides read TGTGCCAGCAGTTCCGGGGACATCTACGAGCAGTACTTC. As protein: CASSSGDIYEQYF.